The 3 T cell receptor beta chains listed next were all sequenced from one sample in a study of OX40 agonist ivuxolimab in advanced cancers. The table came from immunoSEQ multiplex PCR; TCRdb's copy has only in-frame clones and leaves some out. Of fewer than 70,000 clones in the sample, over 65% were seen once. The material sequenced was CD4+ or CD8+ T cells sorted from blood, taken in a trial of the OX40 agonist ivuxolimab. Receptor source: an adult with an advanced solid tumor such as melanoma, head and neck, liver or kidney cancer.

This chain joins TRBV27 and TRBJ2-2; D is undetermined. V lost 4 bases, J lost 5 bases, and 8 bases lay in between. The CDR3 is made up of 13 amino acids. Germline assignment: CDR1 MNHEY and CDR2 SMNVEV (reference sequence). The CDR3 sequence is CASSSEGTGELFF. Written as DNA, the CDR3 is TGTGCCAGCAGTTCTGAAGGGACCGGGGAGCTGTTTTTT.

The chain links TRBV5-6 to TRBJ2-7; no clear D gene. Trimming left V 3 bases short and J 3 bases short, with 7 bases between. This CDR3 contains 12 residues. Germline V gene data show CDR1 as SGHDT and CDR2 as YYEEEE. The chain's CDR3 is CASSSRIYEQYF. The CDR3 DNA is TGTGCCAGCAGCTCACGAATCTACGAGCAGTACTTC. Full variable domain (remainder filled in from reference TRBV5-6 and TRBJ2-7): DAGVTQSPTHLIKTRGQQVTLRCSPKSGHDTVSWYQQALGQGPQFIFQYYEEEERQRGNFPDRFSGHQFPNYSSELNVNALLLGDSALYLCASSSRIYEQYFGPGTRLTVT.

The chain carries TRBV7-8 and TRBJ2-3; the D gene could be TRBD1 or TRBD2 (6 bases each). Germline CDR1 is SGHVS and CDR2 is FQNEAQ. V dropped 3 bases and J dropped 4 bases, with 11 bases sitting between them. The CDR3 loop spans 14 amino acids. Written as DNA, the CDR3 is TGTGCCAGCAGCTTTGGGGGGCGCGCAGATACGCAGTATTTT. Protein sequence: CASSFGGRADTQYF.